This entry is about one TCR beta chain. This clonotype has at least ten counts. There is no known antigen for this receptor. The sample holds no much larger clone one base away, and base qualities are not on file. The data were produced on an Illumina HiSeq 2500. TCR beta libraries were prepared by quantitative 5'-RACE with molecular barcodes. The paper's processing steps were these. To identify disease-linked TCR variants, a new computational method was used, one built on a probabilistic model of VDJ rearrangement. The raw public reads went through TCRdb reprocessing: fastp at Q25, MiXCR clone calling, in-frame beta chains kept. Duplicate CDR3 protein sequences are folded into a single record with the most common DNA and genes. What appears here as the V and J calls and clone size reflects TCRdb's work, not the paper's. The sample table shows fewer than 400,000 distinct CDR3 sequences, and under 8.5% are seen once. The ten largest clonotypes hold roughly 15% of the sample.

The data stem from a study of CD8 T cells in ankylosing spondylitis (dated by TCRdb to between 2016 and 2019). Regarding the complete study: T cell receptor beta repertoires were profiled in healthy donors and ankylosing spondylitis patients so that disease-linked TCR variants could be found. The whole study cohort included 95 to 130 healthy donors and under 30 ankylosing spondylitis patients. Peripheral blood was sampled, and synovial fluid was additionally collected from ankylosing spondylitis patients. What the authors observed across the whole study: A TCR beta motif of fewer than 10 highly homologous amino acid variants appeared characteristic of blood from ankylosing spondylitis patients. The disease-linked clones showed a CD8+ phenotype and occurred at relatively low frequencies in peripheral blood. Some of the motif variants had been reported before in the synovial fluid and blood of reactive arthritis patients, a finding that suggests common disease-initiation mechanisms. Significant enrichment of the disease-linked clones was reported in matched synovial fluid samples from ankylosing spondylitis patients.

The CDR3 goes from the cysteine to the phenylalanine over 14 residues. Only CDR3 DNA remains: 42 bases, in frame from the first base. CDR1 SQVTM and CDR2 ANQGSEA are derived from the germline V gene. V gives up 3 bases and J gives up 3 bases, and the segment between their germline ends measures 13 bases. This receptor chain uses TRBV29-1 and TRBJ2-3, and possibly TRBD1, on 5 matching bases. The sequenced sample was blood, either unsorted or a sorted T cell fraction (not recorded which). This TCR derives from a male donor with ankylosing spondylitis. The CDR3 loop reads CSVEGQGSTDTQYF. The DNA reads as follows: TGCAGCGTTGAGGGTCAGGGTTCAACAGATACGCAGTATTTT.